This T cell receptor (beta chain) was sequenced during a study of blood T cells in healthy people across ages. This clonotype turned up a few times. Russia was home to the donors, healthy Caucasian individuals aged roughly 6 to 90. This CDR3 comprises 14 residues. V dropped 4 bases and J dropped 2 bases, with 11 bases sitting between them. Germline values: CDR1 MNHEY, CDR2 SMNVEV (reference sequence). Primed by a sample-barcoded 5' primer and a J-beta primer mix, a second PCR proceeded for 7 to 11 cycles. TCRdb reprocessed the 5' RACE reads via MiXCR and lists one record per CDR3 protein. The sample includes over a million distinct CDR3 sequences, 40% to 50% seen only once; the top ten take approximately 17%.

The rearrangement links TRBV27 to TRBJ2-5, with D perhaps being TRBD1 or TRBD2 (6 bases each). The sequenced sample consisted of blood. The source is a woman aged 55-69 years in good health. CDR3 sequence: CASSSGAWQETQYF. DNA for the CDR3: TGTGCCAGCAGTTCGGGGGCCTGGCAAGAGACCCAGTACTTC.